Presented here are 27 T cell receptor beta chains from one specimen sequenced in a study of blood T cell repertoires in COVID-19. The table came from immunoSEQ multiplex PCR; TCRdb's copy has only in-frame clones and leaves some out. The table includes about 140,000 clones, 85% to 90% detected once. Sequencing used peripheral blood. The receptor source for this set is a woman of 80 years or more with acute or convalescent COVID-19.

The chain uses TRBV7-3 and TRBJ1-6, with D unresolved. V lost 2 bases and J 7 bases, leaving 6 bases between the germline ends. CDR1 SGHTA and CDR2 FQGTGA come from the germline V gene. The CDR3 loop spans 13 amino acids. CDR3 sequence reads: CASSLFLNSPLHF. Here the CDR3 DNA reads TGTGCCAGCAGCTTATTCTTAAATTCACCCCTCCACTTT.

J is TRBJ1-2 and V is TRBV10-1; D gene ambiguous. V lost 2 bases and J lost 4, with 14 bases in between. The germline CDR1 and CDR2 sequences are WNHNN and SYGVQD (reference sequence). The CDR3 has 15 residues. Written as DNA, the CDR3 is TGCGCCAGCAGTGAGGGCCTTTGTTCCACCTATGGCTACACCTTC. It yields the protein CASSEGLCSTYGYTF.

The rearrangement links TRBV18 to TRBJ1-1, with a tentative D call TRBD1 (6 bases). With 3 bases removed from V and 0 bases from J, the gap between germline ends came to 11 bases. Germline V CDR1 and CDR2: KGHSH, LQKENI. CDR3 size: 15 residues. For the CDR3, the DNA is TGTGCCAGCTCACCCCCGGGGGGCTTGAACACTGAAGCTTTCTTT. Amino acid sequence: CASSPPGGLNTEAFF.

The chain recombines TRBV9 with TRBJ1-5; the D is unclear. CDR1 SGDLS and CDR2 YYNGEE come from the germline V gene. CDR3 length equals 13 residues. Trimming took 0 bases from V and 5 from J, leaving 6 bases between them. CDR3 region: CASSVDTDQPQHF. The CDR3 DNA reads TGTGCCAGCAGCGTAGATACAGATCAGCCCCAGCATTTT.

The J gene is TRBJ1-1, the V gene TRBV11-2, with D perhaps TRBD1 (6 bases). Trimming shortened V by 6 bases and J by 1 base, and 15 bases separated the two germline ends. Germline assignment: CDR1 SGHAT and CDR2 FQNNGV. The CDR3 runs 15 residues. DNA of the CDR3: TGTGCCAGCAGTTCAACACAGGGTTCGAACACTGAAGCTTTCTTT. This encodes CASSSTQGSNTEAFF.

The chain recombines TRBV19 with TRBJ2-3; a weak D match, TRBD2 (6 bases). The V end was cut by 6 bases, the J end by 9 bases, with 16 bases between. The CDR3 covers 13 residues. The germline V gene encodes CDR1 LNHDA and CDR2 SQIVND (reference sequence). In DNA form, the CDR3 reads TGTGCCAGTAGGGATTCGGGGGTGGGAACGCAGTATTTT. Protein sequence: CASRDSGVGTQYF.

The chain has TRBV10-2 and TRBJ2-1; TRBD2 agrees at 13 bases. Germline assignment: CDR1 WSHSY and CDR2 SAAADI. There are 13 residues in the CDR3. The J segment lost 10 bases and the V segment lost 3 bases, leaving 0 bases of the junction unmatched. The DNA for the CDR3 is TGCGCCAGCAGTGAACTAGCGGGGGGGGAGCAGTTCTTC. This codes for CASSELAGGEQFF.

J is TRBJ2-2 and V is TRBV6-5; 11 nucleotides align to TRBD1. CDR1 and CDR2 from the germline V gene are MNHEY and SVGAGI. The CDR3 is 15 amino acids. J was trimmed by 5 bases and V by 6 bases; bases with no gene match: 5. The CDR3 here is CASSKGTGGTGELFF. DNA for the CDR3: TGTGCCAGCAGCAAAGGGACAGGGGGGACCGGGGAGCTGTTTTTT.

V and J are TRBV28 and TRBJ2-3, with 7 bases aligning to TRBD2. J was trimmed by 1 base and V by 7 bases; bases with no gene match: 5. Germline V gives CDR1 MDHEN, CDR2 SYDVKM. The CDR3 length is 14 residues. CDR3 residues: CASTGGVGTDTQYF. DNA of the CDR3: TGTGCCAGCACTGGGGGGGTCGGCACAGATACGCAGTATTTT. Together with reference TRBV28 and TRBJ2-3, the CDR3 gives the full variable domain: DVKVTQSSRYLVKRTGEKVFLECVQDMDHENMFWYRQDPGLGLRLIYFSYDVKMKEKGDIPEGYSVSREKKERFSLILESASTNQTSMYLCASTGGVGTDTQYFGPGTRLTVL.

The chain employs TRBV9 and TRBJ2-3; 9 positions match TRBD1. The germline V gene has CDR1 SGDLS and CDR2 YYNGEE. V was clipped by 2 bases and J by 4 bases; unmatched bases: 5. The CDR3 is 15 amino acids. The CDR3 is CASSVRDRDPDTQYF. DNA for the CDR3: TGTGCCAGCAGCGTCCGGGACAGGGATCCAGATACGCAGTATTTT.

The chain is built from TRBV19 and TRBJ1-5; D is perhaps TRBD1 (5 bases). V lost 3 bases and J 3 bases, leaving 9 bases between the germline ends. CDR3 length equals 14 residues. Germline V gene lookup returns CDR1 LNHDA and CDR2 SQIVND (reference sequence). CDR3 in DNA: TGTGCCAGTAGTATGAGACAGTACAATCAGCCCCAGCATTTT. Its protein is CASSMRQYNQPQHF.

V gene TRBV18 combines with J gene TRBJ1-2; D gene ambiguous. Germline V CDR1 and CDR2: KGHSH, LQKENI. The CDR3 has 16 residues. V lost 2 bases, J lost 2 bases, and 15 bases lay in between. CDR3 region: CASSPGAGNANYGYTF. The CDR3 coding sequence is TGTGCCAGCTCACCAGGAGCGGGGAATGCGAACTATGGCTACACCTTC. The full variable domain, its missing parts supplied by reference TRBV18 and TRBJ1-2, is NAGVMQNPRHLVRRRGQEARLRCSPMKGHSHVYWYRQLPEEGLKFMVYLQKENIIDESGMPKERFSAEFPKEGPSILRIQQVVRGDSAAYFCASSPGAGNANYGYTFGSGTRLTVV.

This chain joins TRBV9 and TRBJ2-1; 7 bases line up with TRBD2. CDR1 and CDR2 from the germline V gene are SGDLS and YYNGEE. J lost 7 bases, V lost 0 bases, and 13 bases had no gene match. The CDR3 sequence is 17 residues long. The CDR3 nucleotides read TGTGCCAGCAGCGTAGAGGGGAGCGGGGTAGGTCGGAATGAGCAGTTCTTC. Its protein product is CASSVEGSGVGRNEQFF. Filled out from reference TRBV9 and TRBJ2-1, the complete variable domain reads DSGVTQTPKHLITATGQRVTLRCSPRSGDLSVYWYQQSLDQGLQFLIQYYNGEERAKGNILERFSAQQFPDLHSELNLSSLELGDSALYFCASSVEGSGVGRNEQFFGPGTRLTVL.

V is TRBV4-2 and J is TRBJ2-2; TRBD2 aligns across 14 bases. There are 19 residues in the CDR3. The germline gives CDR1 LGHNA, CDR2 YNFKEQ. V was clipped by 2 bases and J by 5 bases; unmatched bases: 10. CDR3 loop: CASSQPRGTSGGKTGELFF. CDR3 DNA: TGTGCCAGCAGCCAACCGCGAGGGACTAGCGGGGGAAAGACCGGGGAGCTGTTTTTT.

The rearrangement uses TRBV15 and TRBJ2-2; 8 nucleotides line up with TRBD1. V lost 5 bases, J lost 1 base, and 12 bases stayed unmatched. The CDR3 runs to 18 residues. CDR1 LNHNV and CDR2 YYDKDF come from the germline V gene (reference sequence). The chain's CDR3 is CATSEWTGTGMNTGELFF. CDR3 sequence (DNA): TGTGCCACCAGCGAGTGGACCGGGACAGGAATGAACACCGGGGAGCTGTTTTTT.

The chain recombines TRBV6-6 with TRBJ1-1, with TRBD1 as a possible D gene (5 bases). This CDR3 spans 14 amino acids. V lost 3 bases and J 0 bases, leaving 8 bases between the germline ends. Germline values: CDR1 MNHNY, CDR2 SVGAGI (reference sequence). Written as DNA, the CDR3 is TGTGCCAGCAGTTATGGACAAGTGAACACTGAAGCTTTCTTT. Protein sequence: CASSYGQVNTEAFF.

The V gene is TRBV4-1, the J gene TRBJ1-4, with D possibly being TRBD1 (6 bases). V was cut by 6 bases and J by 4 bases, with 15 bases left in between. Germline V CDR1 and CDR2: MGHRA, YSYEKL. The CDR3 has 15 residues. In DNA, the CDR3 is TGCGCCAGCAGACACTCGGGACAAAATAATGAAAAACTGTTTTTT. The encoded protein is CASRHSGQNNEKLFF.

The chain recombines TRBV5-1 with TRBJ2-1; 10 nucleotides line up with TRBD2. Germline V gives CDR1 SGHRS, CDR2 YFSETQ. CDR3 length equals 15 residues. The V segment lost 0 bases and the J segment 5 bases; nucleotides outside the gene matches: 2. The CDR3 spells CASSLVSGGNNEQFF. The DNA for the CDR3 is TGCGCCAGCAGCTTGGTTAGCGGGGGGAACAATGAGCAGTTCTTC.

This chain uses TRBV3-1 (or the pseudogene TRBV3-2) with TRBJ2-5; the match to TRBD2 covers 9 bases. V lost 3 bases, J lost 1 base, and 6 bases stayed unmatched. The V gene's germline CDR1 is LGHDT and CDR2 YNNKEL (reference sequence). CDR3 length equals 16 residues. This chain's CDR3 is CASSHHSGGSQETQYF. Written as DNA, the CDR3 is TGTGCCAGCAGCCATCATAGCGGGGGCAGCCAAGAGACCCAGTACTTC.

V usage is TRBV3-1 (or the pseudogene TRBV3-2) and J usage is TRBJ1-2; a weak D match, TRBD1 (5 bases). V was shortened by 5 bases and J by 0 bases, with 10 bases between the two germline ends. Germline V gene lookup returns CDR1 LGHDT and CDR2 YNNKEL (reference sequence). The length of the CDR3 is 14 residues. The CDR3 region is CASSRRTSNYGYTF. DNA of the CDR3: TGTGCCAGCAGCAGGCGGACATCTAACTATGGCTACACCTTC.

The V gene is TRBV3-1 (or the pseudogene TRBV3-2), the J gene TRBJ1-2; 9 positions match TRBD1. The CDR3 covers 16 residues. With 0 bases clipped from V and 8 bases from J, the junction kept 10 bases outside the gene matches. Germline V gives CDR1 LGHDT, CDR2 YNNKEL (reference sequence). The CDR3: CASSQESPGTGHGYTF. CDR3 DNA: TGTGCCAGCAGCCAAGAGTCTCCCGGGACAGGGCACGGCTACACCTTC.

In DNA, the CDR3 is TGTGCCAGCAGCCCAGAGCGCAGAACCATGAACACTGAAGCTTTCTTT. Its translation is CASSPERRTMNTEAFF. The chain links TRBV11-2 to TRBJ1-1; D not certain. V lost 5 bases and J lost 0, with 16 bases in between. In germline, CDR1 is SGHAT, CDR2 FQNNGV. This CDR3 is 16 amino acids long.

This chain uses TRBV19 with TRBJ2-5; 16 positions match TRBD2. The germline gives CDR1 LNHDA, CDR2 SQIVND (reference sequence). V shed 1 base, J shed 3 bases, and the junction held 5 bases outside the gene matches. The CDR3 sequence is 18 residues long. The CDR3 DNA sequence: TGTGCCAGTAGTATAGTCCCGGGACTAGCGGGGGGGAAAGAGACCCAGTACTTC. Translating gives CASSIVPGLAGGKETQYF. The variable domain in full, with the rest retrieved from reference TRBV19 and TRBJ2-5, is DGGITQSPKYLFRKEGQNVTLSCEQNLNHDAMYWYRQDPGQGLRLIYYSQIVNDFQKGDIAEGYSVSREKKESFPLTVTSAQKNPTAFYLCASSIVPGLAGGKETQYFGPGTRLLVL.

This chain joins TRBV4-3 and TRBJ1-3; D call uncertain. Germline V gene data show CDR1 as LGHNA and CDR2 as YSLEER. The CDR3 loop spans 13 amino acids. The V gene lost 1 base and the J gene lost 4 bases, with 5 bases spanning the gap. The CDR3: CASSQVLGNTIYF. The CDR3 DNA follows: TGCGCCAGCAGCCAAGTTCTCGGAAACACCATATATTTT.

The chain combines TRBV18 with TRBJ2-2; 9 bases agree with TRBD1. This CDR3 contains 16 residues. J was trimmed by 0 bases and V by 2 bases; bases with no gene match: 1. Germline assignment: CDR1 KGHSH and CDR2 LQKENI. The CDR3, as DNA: TGTGCCAGCTCACCATGGGACAGGGCGAACACCGGGGAGCTGTTTTTT. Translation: CASSPWDRANTGELFF.

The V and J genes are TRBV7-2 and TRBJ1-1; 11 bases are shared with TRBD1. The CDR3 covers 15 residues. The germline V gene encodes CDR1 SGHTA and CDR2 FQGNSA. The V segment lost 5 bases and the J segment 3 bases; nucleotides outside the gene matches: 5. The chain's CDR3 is CASSGQGALYTEAFF. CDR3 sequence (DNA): TGTGCCAGCAGCGGACAGGGGGCTCTTTACACTGAAGCTTTCTTT.

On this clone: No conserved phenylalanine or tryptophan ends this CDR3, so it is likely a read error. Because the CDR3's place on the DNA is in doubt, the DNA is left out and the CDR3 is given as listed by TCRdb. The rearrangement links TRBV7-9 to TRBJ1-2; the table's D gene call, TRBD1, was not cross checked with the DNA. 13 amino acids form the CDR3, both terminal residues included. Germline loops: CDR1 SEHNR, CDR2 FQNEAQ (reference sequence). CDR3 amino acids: CASSVDKLWTGLP.